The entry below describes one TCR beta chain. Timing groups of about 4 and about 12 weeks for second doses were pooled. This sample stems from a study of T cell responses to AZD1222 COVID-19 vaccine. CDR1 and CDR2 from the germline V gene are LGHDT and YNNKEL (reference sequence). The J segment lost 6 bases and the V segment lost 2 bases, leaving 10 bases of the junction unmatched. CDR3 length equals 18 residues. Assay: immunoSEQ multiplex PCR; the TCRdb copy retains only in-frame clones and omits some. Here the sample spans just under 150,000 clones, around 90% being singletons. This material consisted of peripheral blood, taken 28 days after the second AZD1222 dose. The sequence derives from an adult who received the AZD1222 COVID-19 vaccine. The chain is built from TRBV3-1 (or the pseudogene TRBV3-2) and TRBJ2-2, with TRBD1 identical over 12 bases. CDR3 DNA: TGTGCCAGCAGCCAACGGATCAGGGGACAGGGGGCGCCCGGGGAGCTGTTTTTT. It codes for CASSQRIRGQGAPGELFF.